Given below is one TCR beta chain in context. This entry belongs to a study of blood T cells in healthy people across ages. Alongside a J-beta primer mix, a sample-barcoded 5' primer served in a second PCR lasting 7 to 11 cycles. In TCRdb, the 5' RACE reads were re-called with MiXCR into one record per CDR3 protein. The table has roughly 2 million distinct CDR3 sequences, around 50% seen once. From germline, CDR1 is SGHAT and CDR2 FQNNGV. The CDR3 consists of 15 residues. Trimming cost V 1 base and J 12 bases; bases outside gene matches: 9. The V call is TRBV11-2, the J call TRBJ2-7; 13 bases are shared with TRBD2. The receptor comes from a woman between 35 and 50 years old in good health. Sequenced input: blood. In nucleotides, the CDR3 is TGTGCCAGCAGCTTAGTCGGACTAGCGGGAGAGACCCTGTACTTC. Protein: CASSLVGLAGETLYF.